A selection of T cell receptor beta chains follows, all from one sample in a study of T-cell reconstitution after alpha-beta-depleted transplantation in children. From the PCR reads, TCRdb called clonotypes with MiXCR, one entry per CDR3 protein. The data contain some 43,000 distinct CDR3 sequences, about 9% of them singletons. This sample comprised PBMCs, mostly from graft donor cells, obtained 60 days after TCRalphabeta/CD19-depleted stem cell transplant. Receptors originate from a male patient aged 2-9 years who had a stem cell transplant for chronic granulomatous disease, so the T cells may come from the graft donor. Each CDR3 is given with its conserved first and last residue. The D gene is left open where the match is weak. Clone size is stated in some rows and not others, as once, few, many or a class when expanded.

clone_size j_call v_call d_call cdr3_nt cdr3_aa
many TRBJ2-5 TRBV7-9 . TGTGCCAGCAGCTTTTCGGAGACCCAGTACTTC CASSFSETQYF
many TRBJ2-1 TRBV5-1 TRBD2 TGCGCCAGCAGCTTGATAAGCGGGAGAACCTACAATGAGCAGTTCTTC CASSLISGRTYNEQFF
many TRBJ1-2 TRBV6-2/TRBV6-3 . TGTGCCAGCACCGGGTACCACTATGGCTACACCTTC CASTGYHYGYTF
many TRBJ1-4 TRBV2 . TGTGCCAGCAGCCCAGATTATAAGACAGAGGAAAAACTGTTTTTT CASSPDYKTEEKLFF
. TRBJ2-2 TRBV20-1 TRBD1 TGCAGTGCTAAAGGGGGCAGGGGTACCGGGGAGCTGTTTTTT CSAKGGRGTGELFF
many TRBJ2-1 TRBV4-3 TRBD2 TGCGCCAGCAGCCAAGAAGGATGGCCTAGCGGGAGGAATGAGCAGTTCTTC CASSQEGWPSGRNEQFF
many TRBJ2-7 TRBV5-1 . TGCGCCAGCAGCCTCCATTCAACCTCCTACGAGCAGTACTTC CASSLHSTSYEQYF
many TRBJ2-5 TRBV5-6 . TGTGCCAGCAGCTTTGAAGAGACCCAGTACTTC CASSFEETQYF
many TRBJ2-7 TRBV5-1 TRBD2 TGCGCCAGCAGCTTTGGACTAGCGGCCGAGCAGTACTTC CASSFGLAAEQYF
. TRBJ2-3 TRBV30 . TGTGCCTGGAGTGTAGCGGAGGATACGCAGTATTTT CAWSVAEDTQYF
. TRBJ2-7 TRBV11-1 . TGTGCCAGCAGCTTTCCGCAACCCTCTAGCAGTAAACCTCTCTACGAGCAGTACTTC CASSFPQPSSSKPLYEQYF
many TRBJ1-6 TRBV6-6 . TGTGCCAGCAGTAACCTTAATTCACCCCTCCACTTT CASSNLNSPLHF
. TRBJ2-3 TRBV11-2 TRBD2 TGTGCCAGCAGCTTACCGAAAAGCGGGAGTGCAGATACGCAGTATTTT CASSLPKSGSADTQYF
many TRBJ2-2 TRBV24-1 . TGTGCCACCAGTGATTATCCCACCGGGGAGCTGTTTTTT CATSDYPTGELFF
few TRBJ2-7 TRBV6-1 . TGTGCCAGCAGTACGACAGGCCCTTACGAGCAGTACTTC CASSTTGPYEQYF
few TRBJ2-1 TRBV7-2 TRBD2 TGTGCCAGCAGCTACCTGCCTAGCGGGAGTTCGGGTGAGCAGTTCTTC CASSYLPSGSSGEQFF
many TRBJ2-5 TRBV29-1 . TGCAGCGTTGAAGACTCGACAGGTCTGTTTGAGACCCAGTACTTC CSVEDSTGLFETQYF
. TRBJ2-1 TRBV6-2/TRBV6-3 TRBD2 TGTGCCAGCAGTCGGGAGGTGGGATCGGATGAGCAGTTCTTC CASSREVGSDEQFF
many TRBJ2-5 TRBV4-2 . TGTGCCAGCAGCCAAGAGACCTTAAGGGAGCAAGAGACCCAGTACTTC CASSQETLREQETQYF
many TRBJ2-4 TRBV10-3 TRBD1 TGTGCCGCCGCGCCCGGGACAGGGTCAAACATTCAGTACTTC CAAAPGTGSNIQYF